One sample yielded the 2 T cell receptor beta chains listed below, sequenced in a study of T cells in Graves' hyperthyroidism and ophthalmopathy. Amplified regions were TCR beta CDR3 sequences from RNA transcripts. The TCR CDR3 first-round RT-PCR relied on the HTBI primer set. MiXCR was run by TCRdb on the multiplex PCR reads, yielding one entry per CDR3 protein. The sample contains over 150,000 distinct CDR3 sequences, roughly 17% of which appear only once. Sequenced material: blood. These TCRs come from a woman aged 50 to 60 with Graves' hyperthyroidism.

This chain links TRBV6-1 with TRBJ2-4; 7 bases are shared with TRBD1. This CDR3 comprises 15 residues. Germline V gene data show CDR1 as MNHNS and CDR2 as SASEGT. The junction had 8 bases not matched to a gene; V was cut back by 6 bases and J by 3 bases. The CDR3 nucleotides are TGTGCCAGCAGAGAGACAGGGTGGTACAAAAACATTCAGTACTTC. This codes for CASRETGWYKNIQYF.

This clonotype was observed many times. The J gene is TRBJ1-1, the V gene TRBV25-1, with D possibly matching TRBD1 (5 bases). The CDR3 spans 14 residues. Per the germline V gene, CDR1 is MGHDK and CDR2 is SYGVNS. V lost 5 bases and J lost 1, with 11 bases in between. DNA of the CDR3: TGTGCCAGCAGTTGGGGCAGACAGAACACTGAAGCTTTCTTT. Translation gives CASSWGRQNTEAFF.